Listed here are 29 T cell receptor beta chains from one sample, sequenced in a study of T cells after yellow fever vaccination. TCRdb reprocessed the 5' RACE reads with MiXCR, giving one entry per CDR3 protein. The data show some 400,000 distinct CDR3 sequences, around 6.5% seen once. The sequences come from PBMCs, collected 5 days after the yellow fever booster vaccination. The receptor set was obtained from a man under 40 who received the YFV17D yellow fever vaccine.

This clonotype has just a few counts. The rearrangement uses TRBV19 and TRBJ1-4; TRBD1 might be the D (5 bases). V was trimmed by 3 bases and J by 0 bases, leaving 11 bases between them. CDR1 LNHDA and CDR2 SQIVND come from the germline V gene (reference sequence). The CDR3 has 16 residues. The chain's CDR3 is CASSMEAGATNEKLFF. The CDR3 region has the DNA TGTGCCAGTAGTATGGAGGCGGGGGCAACTAATGAAAAACTGTTTTTT.

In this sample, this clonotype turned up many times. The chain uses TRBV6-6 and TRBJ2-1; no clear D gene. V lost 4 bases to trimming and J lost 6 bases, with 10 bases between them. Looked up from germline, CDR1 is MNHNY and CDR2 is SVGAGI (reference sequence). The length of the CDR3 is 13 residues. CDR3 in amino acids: CASSSTPGNEQFF. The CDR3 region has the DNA TGTGCCAGCAGTTCTACCCCGGGCAATGAGCAGTTCTTC.

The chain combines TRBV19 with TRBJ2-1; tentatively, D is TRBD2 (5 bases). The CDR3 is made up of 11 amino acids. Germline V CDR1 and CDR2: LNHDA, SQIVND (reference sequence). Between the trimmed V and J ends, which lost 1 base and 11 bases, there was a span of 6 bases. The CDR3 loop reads CASSIGEQQFF. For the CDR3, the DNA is TGTGCCAGTAGTATAGGGGAGCAGCAGTTCTTC. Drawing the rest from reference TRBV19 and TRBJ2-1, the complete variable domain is DGGITQSPKYLFRKEGQNVTLSCEQNLNHDAMYWYRQDPGQGLRLIYYSQIVNDFQKGDIAEGYSVSREKKESFPLTVTSAQKNPTAFYLCASSIGEQQFFGPGTRLTVL.

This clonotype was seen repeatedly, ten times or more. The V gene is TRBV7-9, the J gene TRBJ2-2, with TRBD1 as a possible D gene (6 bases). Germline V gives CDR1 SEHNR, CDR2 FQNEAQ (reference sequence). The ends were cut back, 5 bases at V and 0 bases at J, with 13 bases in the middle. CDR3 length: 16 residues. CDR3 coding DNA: TGTGCCAGCAGCCCCGCCGGGACACCGAACACCGGGGAGCTGTTTTTT. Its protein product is CASSPAGTPNTGELFF.

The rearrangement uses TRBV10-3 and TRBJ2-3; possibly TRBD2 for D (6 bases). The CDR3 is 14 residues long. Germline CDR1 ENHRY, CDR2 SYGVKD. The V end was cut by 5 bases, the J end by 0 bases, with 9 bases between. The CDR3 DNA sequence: TGTGCCATCAGTCGGGAGACCAGCACAGATACGCAGTATTTT. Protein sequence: CAISRETSTDTQYF.

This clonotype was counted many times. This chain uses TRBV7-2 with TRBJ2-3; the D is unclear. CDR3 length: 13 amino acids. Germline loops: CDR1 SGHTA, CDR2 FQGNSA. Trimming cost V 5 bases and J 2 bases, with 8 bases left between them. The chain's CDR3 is CASSPANTDTQYF. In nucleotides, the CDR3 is TGTGCCAGCAGCCCGGCCAACACAGATACGCAGTATTTT.

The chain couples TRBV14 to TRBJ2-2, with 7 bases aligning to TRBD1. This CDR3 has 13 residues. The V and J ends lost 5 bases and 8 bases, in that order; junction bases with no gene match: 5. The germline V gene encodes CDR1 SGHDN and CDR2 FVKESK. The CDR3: CASSAQQGGELFF. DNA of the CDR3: TGTGCCAGCAGCGCCCAACAGGGGGGGGAGCTGTTTTTT.

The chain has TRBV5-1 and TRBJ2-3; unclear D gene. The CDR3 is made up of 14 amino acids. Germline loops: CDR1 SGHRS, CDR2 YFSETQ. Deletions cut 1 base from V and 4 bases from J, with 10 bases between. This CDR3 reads CASSLNPASDTQYF. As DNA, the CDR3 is TGCGCCAGCAGCTTGAACCCAGCATCAGATACGCAGTATTTT.

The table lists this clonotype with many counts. This chain's CDR3 is CASSSEPQFF. DNA of the CDR3: TGCGCCAGCAGCTCAGAACCCCAGTTCTTC. The chain couples TRBV5-1 to TRBJ2-1, with no clear D. The CDR3 length is 10 residues. V gave up 3 bases and J gave up 13 bases, with 8 bases separating them. Germline V lookup: CDR1 SGHRS, CDR2 YFSETQ.

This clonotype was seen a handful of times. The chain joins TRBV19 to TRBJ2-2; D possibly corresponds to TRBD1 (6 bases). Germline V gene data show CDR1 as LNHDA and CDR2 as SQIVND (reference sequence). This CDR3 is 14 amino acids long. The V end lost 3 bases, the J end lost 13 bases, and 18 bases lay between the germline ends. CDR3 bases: TGTGCCAGTAGTATTGATAGGGGGTCCGAGGGGCTGTTTTTT. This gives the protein CASSIDRGSEGLFF.

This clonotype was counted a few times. CDR3 nucleotides: TGCGCCAGCAGCTTGTATACAGGTCGGAACGGGGAGCTGTTTTTT. Translating gives CASSLYTGRNGELFF. V usage is TRBV5-1 and J usage is TRBJ2-2; D perhaps matches TRBD1 (5 bases). Germline CDR1 is SGHRS and CDR2 is YFSETQ. The ends were cut back, 1 base at V and 7 bases at J, with 14 bases in the middle. The CDR3 runs to 15 residues.

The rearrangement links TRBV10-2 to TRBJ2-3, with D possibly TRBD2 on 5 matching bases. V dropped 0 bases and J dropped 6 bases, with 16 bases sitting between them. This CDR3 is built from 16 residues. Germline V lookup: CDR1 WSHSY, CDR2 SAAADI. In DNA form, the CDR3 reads TGCGCCAGCAGTGAGTCAATGGGAATGGGAGAGGATACGCAGTATTTT. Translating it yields CASSESMGMGEDTQYF.

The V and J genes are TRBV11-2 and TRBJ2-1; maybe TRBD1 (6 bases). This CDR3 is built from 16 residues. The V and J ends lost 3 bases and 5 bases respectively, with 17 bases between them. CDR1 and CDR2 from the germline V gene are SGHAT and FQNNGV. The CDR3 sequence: CASSLGLQGWNNEQFF. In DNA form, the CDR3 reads TGTGCCAGCAGCTTGGGCTTACAGGGATGGAACAATGAGCAGTTCTTC.

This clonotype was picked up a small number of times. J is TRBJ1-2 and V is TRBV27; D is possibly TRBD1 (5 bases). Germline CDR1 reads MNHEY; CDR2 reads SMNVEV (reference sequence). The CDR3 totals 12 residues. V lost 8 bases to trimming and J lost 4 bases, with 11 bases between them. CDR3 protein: CASGGRFYGYTF. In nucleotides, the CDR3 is TGTGCCAGCGGGGGACGGTTCTATGGCTACACCTTC.

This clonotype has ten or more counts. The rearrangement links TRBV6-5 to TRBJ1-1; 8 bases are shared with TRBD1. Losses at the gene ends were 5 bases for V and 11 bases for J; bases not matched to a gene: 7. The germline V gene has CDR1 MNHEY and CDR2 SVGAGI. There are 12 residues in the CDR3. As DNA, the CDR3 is TGTGCCAGCAGTCCTCCGGGACAGGCGGCTTTCTTT. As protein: CASSPPGQAAFF.

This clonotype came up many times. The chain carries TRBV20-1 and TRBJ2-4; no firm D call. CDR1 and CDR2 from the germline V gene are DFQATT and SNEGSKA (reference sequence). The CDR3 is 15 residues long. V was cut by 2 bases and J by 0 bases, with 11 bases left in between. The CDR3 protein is CSARPPGRAKNIQYF. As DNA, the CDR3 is TGCAGTGCTAGACCCCCTGGTAGAGCCAAAAACATTCAGTACTTC.

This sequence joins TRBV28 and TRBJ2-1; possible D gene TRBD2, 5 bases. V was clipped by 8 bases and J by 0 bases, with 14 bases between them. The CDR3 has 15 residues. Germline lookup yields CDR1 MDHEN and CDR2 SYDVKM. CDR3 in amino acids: CASYPMAGSYNEQFF. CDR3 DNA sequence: TGTGCCAGCTACCCCATGGCGGGCTCCTACAATGAGCAGTTCTTC.

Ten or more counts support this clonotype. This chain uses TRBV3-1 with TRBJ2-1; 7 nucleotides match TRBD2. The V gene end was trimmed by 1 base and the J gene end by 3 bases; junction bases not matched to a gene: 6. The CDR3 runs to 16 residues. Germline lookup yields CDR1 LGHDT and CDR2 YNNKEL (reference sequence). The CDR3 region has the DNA TGTGCCAGCAGCCAAGCGCTAGCGGCGGACTACAATGAGCAGTTCTTC. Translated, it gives CASSQALAADYNEQFF.

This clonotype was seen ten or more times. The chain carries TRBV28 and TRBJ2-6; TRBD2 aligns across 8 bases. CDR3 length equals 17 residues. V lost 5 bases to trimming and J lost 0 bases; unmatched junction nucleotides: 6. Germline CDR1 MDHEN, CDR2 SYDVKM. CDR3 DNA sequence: TGTGCCAGCAGTCTGGGACTAGATGGCTCTGGGGCCAACGTCCTGACTTTC. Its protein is CASSLGLDGSGANVLTF.

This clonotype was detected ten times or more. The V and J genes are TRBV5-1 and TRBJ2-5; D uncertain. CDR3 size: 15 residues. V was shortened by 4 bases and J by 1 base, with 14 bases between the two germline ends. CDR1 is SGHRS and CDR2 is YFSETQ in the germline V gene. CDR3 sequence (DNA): TGCGCCAGCAGCCCCACCATCACAGTCCAAGAGACCCAGTACTTC. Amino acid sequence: CASSPTITVQETQYF.

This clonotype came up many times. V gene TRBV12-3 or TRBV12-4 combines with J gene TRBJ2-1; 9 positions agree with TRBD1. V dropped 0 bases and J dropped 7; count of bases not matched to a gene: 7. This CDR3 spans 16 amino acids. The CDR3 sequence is CASSLAGTGRSNEQFF. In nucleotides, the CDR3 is TGTGCCAGCAGTTTAGCCGGGACAGGGAGGAGTAATGAGCAGTTCTTC.

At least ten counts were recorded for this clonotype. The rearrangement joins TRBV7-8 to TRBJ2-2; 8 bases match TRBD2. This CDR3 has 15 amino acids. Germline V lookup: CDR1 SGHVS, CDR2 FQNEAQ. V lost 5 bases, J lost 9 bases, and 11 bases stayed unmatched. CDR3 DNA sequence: TGTGCCAGCAGCCCCGGGACTAGGATTATATGGGAGCTGTTTTTT. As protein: CASSPGTRIIWELFF.

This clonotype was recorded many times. CDR3 amino acids: CASSASRIGAFPYEQYF. For the CDR3, the DNA is TGTGCCAGCAGTGCATCTCGCATCGGGGCCTTCCCCTACGAGCAGTACTTC. This chain connects TRBV27 to TRBJ2-7; D is perhaps TRBD1 or TRBD2 (5 bases each). Germline CDR1 MNHEY, CDR2 SMNVEV (reference sequence). The V end lost 5 bases, the J end lost 2 bases, and 22 bases lay between the germline ends. This CDR3 region has 17 residues.

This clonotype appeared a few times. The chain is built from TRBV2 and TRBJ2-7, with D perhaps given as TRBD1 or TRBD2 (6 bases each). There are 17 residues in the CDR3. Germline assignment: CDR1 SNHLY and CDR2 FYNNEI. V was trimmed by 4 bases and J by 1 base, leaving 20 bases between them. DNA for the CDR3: TGTGCCAGCAGTGGGGAGAAGTACCGGGGGCCATCCTACGAGCAGTACTTC. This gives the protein CASSGEKYRGPSYEQYF.

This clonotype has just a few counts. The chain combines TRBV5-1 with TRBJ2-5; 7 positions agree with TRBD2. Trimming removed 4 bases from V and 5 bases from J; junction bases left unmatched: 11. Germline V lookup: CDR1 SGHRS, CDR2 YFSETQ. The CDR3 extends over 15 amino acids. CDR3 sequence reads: CASSPGSGIMETQYF. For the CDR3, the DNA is TGCGCCAGCAGCCCGGGGAGCGGGATAATGGAGACCCAGTACTTC.

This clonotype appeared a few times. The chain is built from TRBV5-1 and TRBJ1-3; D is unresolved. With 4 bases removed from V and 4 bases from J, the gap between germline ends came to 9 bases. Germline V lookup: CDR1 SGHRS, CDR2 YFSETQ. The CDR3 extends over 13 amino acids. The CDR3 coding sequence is TGCGCCAGCAGCCCCGACCCCGGAAACACCATATATTTT. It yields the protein CASSPDPGNTIYF.

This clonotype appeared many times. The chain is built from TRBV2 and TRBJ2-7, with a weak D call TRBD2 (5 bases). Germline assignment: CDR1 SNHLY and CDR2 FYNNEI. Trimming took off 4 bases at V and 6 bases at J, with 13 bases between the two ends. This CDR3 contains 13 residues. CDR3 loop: CASSVGASTEQYF. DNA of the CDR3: TGTGCCAGCAGTGTAGGTGCTAGCACCGAGCAGTACTTC.

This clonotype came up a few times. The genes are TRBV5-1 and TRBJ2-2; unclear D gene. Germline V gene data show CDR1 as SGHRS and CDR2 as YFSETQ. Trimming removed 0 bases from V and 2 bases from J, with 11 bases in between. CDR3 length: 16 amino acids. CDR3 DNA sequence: TGCGCCAGCAGCTTGGCCCCGGGTTCCAACACCGGGGAGCTGTTTTTT. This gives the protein CASSLAPGSNTGELFF.

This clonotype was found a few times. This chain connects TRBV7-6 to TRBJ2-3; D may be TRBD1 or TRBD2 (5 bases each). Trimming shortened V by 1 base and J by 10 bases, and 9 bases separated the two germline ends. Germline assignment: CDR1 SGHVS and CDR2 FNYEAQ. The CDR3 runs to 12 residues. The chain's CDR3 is CASSLEWDAQYF. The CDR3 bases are TGTGCCAGCAGCTTAGAGTGGGACGCGCAGTATTTT.